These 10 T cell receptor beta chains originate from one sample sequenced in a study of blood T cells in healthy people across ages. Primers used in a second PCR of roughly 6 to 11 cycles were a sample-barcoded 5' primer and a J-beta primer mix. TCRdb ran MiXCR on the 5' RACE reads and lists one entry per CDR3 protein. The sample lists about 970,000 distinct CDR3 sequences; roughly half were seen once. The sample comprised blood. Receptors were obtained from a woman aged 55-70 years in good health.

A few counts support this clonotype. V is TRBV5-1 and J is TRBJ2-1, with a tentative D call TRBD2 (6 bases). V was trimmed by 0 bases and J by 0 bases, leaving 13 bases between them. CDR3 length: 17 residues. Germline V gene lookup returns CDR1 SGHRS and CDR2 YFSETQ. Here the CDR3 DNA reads TGCGCCAGCAGCTTGGATCCTGGGAGGAGCTCCTACAATGAGCAGTTCTTC. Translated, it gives CASSLDPGRSSYNEQFF. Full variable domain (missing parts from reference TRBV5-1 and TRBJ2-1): KAGVTQTPRYLIKTRGQQVTLSCSPISGHRSVSWYQQTPGQGLQFLFEYFSETQRNKGNFPGRFSGRQFSNSRSEMNVSTLELGDSALYLCASSLDPGRSSYNEQFFGPGTRLTVL.

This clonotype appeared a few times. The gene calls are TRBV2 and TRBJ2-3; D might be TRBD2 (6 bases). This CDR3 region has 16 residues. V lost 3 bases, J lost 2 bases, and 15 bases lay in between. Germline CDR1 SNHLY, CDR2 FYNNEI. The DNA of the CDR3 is TGTGCCAGCAGTGAGAAAGGTAGCGGACCCACAGATACGCAGTATTTT. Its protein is CASSEKGSGPTDTQYF.

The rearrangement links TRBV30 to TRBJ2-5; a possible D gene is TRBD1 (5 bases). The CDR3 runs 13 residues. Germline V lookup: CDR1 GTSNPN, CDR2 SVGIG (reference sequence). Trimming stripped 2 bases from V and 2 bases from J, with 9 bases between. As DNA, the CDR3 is TGTGCCTGGAGTCTGACAGCACAAGAGACCCAGTACTTC. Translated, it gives CAWSLTAQETQYF.

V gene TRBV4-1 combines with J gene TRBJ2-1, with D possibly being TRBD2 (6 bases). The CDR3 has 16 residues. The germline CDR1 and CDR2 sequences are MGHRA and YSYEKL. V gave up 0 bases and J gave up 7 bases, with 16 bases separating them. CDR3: CASSQERQAGRNEQFF. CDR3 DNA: TGCGCCAGCAGCCAAGAGAGGCAGGCGGGGCGGAATGAGCAGTTCTTC.

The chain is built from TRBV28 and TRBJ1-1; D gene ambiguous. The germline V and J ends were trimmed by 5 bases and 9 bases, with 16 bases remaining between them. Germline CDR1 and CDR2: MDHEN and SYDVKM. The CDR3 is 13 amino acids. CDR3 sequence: CASSLTDQDQAFF. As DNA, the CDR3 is TGTGCCAGCAGTCTCACCGATCAGGATCAAGCTTTCTTT.

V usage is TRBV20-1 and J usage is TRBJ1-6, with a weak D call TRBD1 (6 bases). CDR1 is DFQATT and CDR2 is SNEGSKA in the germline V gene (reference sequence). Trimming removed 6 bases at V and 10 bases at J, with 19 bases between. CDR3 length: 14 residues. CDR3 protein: CSATGTSFSSPLHF. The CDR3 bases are TGCAGTGCAACGGGGACATCCTTCTCGTCACCCCTCCACTTT.

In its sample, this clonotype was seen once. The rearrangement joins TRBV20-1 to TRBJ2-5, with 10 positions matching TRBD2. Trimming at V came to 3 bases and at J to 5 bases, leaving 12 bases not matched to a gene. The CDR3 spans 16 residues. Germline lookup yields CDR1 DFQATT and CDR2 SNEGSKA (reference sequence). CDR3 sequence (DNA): TGCAGTGCTAGTGTGACTAGCGGGTGGGGATTGGAGACCCAGTACTTC. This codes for CSASVTSGWGLETQYF.

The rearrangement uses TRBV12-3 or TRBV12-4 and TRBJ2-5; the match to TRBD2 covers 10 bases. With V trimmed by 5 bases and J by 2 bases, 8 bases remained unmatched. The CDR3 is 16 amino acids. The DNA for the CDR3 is TGTGCCAGCAGTCCCCTCTTAGCGGGAGGTCAAGAGACCCAGTACTTC. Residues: CASSPLLAGGQETQYF.

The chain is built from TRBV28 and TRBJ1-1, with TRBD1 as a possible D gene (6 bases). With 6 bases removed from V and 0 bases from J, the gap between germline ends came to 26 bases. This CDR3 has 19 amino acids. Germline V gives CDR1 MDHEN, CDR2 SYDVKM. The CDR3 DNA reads TGTGCCAGCAGCAGTTATCGTTATGGACAGACAATGTTGAACACTGAAGCTTTCTTT. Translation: CASSSYRYGQTMLNTEAFF.

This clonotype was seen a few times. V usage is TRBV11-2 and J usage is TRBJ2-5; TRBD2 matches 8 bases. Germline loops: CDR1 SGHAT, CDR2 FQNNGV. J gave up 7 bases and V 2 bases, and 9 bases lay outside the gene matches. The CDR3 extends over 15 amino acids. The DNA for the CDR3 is TGTGCCAGCAGCTTAACCCGGGAGGGCCTTGGGACCCAGTACTTC. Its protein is CASSLTREGLGTQYF.